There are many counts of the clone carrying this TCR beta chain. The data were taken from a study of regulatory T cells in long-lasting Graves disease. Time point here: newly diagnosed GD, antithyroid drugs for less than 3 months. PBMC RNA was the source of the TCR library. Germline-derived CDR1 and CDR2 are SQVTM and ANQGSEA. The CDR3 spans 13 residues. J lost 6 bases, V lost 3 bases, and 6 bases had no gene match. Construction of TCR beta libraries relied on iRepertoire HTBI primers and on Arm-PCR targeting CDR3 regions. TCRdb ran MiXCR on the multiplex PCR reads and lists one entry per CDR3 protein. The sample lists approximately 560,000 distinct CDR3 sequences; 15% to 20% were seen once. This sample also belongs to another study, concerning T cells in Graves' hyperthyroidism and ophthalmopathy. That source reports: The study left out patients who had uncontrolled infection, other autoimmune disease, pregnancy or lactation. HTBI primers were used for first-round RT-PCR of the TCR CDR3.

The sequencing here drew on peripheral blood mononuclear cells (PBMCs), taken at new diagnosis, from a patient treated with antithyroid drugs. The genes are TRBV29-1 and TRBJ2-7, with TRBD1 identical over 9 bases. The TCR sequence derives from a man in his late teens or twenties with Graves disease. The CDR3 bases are TGCAGCGTTGAGAGGGACAGGGTCGGCGAGCAGTACTTC. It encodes CSVERDRVGEQYF.